A single TCR beta chain is shown here with its context. The sample originates from a study of cytomegalovirus exposure and HLA in healthy donors. Produced via immunoSEQ multiplex PCR; TCRdb's table is partial and in-frame only. In the table there are 65,000 to 100,000 clones, 93% of which are singletons. CDR1 is SGHRS and CDR2 is YFSETQ in the germline V gene. The CDR3 spans 15 residues. V lost 5 bases and J lost 7; bases outside the gene matches: 10. This clonotype was sampled from a woman in her twenties or thirties in good health and CMV-seronegative. The V and J genes are TRBV5-1 and TRBJ2-1; 9 bases map to TRBD2. Sequenced material: PBMCs. The CDR3: CASSRSGTSINEQFF. The CDR3, as DNA: TGCGCCAGCAGTAGGTCAGGGACTAGCATAAATGAGCAGTTCTTC.